The clone carrying this T cell receptor (beta chain) was seen a few times. Its target is not known. Every immunoSEQ plate was one replicate of a subset's evenly spread DNA. This table comes from immunoSEQ multiplex PCR, and its TCRdb copy is limited to in-frame clones, with some not included. The sample yields over 2 million clones, approximately 95% seen once. This entry belongs to a study of shared clonotypes between healthy human individuals. Study as a whole: Donor ages ranged 18 to 49 years: a couple of women, a few men.

Study outcomes and limitations: Researchers sampled blood only, noting tissue repertoires likely differ. In contrast to clonotypes shared by all four donors, non-shared clonotypes had lower generation probabilities.

The naive CD8 fraction comprised CD45RO-negative cells positively selected for CCR7 and excluded terminally differentiated effector memory CD45RA+ cells. CDR3 length equals 15 residues. Germline V gene lookup returns CDR1 LNHNV and CDR2 YYDKDF (reference sequence). The V gene end was trimmed by 4 bases and the J gene end by 2 bases; junction bases not matched to a gene: 7. The chain has TRBV15 and TRBJ1-2, with 7 bases lining up with TRBD1. Sequences were obtained from naive CD8+ T cells sorted from blood. This clonotype was obtained from a young man in good health. The CDR3 DNA is TGTGCCACCAGCAAAAAGGGACAGCTAAACTATGGCTACACCTTC. As protein: CATSKKGQLNYGYTF.